These 14 T cell receptor beta chains were sequenced from one sample in a study of blood T cell repertoires in COVID-19. Sequencing used immunoSEQ multiplex PCR; TCRdb keeps in-frame clones, though not all of them. The sample yields about 310,000 clones, roughly 87% seen once. The sample was peripheral blood. The receptors come from a man aged 45-65 years with active or convalescent COVID-19.

This clone was seen only once. The chain links TRBV4-1 to TRBJ2-7; perhaps TRBD2 as D (5 bases). The V gene lost 4 bases and the J gene lost 3 bases, with 25 bases spanning the gap. CDR3 size: 18 residues. Looked up from germline, CDR1 is MGHRA and CDR2 is YSYEKL. The DNA for the CDR3 is TGCGCCAGCAGCCTAAAGATTTCCCCGCCCAGCGGAGGCTACGAGCAGTACTTC. It is translated as CASSLKISPPSGGYEQYF.

This chain uses TRBV4-1 with TRBJ2-7; D is possibly TRBD2 (6 bases). The CDR3 totals 15 residues. Trimming took off 1 base at V and 3 bases at J, with 13 bases between the two ends. Germline CDR1 MGHRA, CDR2 YSYEKL. The CDR3, as DNA: TGCGCCAGCAGCCAAGGGGCCCTGGAGGGCTACGAGCAGTACTTC. This translates into CASSQGALEGYEQYF.

A word on this clone: Additional DNA sequences in this sample encode the identical CDR3. The chain combines TRBV12-3 or TRBV12-4 with TRBJ1-1, with 7 positions matching TRBD1. V lost 5 bases, J lost 1 base, and 1 base stayed unmatched. The CDR3 consists of 13 residues. The CDR3 sequence is CASSDRENTEAFF. The CDR3 nucleotides read TGTGCCAGCAGTGACAGGGAGAACACTGAAGCTTTCTTT.

The chain links TRBV2 to TRBJ1-2, with D unresolved. Germline V gene sequence: CDR1 SNHLY, CDR2 FYNNEI. The CDR3 spans 15 residues. V was trimmed by 3 bases and J by 7 bases, leaving 18 bases between them. As DNA, the CDR3 is TGTGCCAGCAGTGAGGAGCGTGCCGGGGTCGGTGGCTACACCTTC. Translating it yields CASSEERAGVGGYTF. Complete variable domain (other parts from reference TRBV2 and TRBJ1-2): EPEVTQTPSHQVTQMGQEVILRCVPISNHLYFYWYRQILGQKVEFLVSFYNNEISEKSEIFDDQFSVERPDGSNFTLKIRSTKLEDSAMYFCASSEERAGVGGYTFGSGTRLTVV.

The chain combines TRBV6-5 with TRBJ2-1, with TRBD2 matching 7 bases. Looked up from germline, CDR1 is MNHEY and CDR2 is SVGAGI. The CDR3 totals 13 residues. V was pared by 5 bases and J by 9 bases, with 7 bases of the junction left unmatched. Written as DNA, the CDR3 is TGTGCCAGCAGTCTCAGGACTAGTAGTGAGCAGTTCTTC. Translated, it gives CASSLRTSSEQFF.

This clone was picked up a small number of times. The chain carries TRBV30 and TRBJ2-5; 7 positions match TRBD2. CDR3 length: 13 amino acids. V lost 2 bases to trimming and J lost 5 bases; unmatched junction nucleotides: 5. Germline V gene lookup returns CDR1 GTSNPN and CDR2 SVGIG (reference sequence). DNA of the CDR3: TGTGCCTGGAGTCCCTTCGGGGGGGAGACCCAGTACTTC. As protein: CAWSPFGGETQYF.

The chain employs TRBV5-1 and TRBJ2-3; TRBD2 matches at 7 bases. Germline CDR1 is SGHRS and CDR2 is YFSETQ. Trimming at V came to 3 bases and at J to 3 bases, leaving 10 bases not matched to a gene. This CDR3 spans 16 amino acids. The CDR3 spells CASSSGTIGGTDTQYF. The CDR3 coding sequence is TGCGCCAGCAGCTCCGGGACTATCGGGGGTACAGATACGCAGTATTTT.

The genes are TRBV7-2 and TRBJ1-2, with D possibly matching TRBD1 (6 bases). Looked up from germline, CDR1 is SGHTA and CDR2 is FQGNSA. The CDR3 has 12 amino acids. The V end was cut by 5 bases, the J end by 7 bases, with 11 bases between. The CDR3 sequence is CASSGTGLGYTF. The CDR3 DNA is TGTGCCAGCAGCGGAACAGGGCTTGGCTACACCTTC.

As DNA, the CDR3 is TGTGCCAGCAGTCCCCGTTCCAGGCCCTCCTACAATGAGCAGTTCTTC. Residues: CASSPRSRPSYNEQFF. The genes are TRBV27 and TRBJ2-1, with no clear D. The CDR3 consists of 16 residues. The V end lost 5 bases, the J end lost 0 bases, and 14 bases lay between the germline ends. Germline CDR1 MNHEY, CDR2 SMNVEV (reference sequence).

The chain employs TRBV18 and TRBJ1-4, with 8 positions matching TRBD1. The germline gives CDR1 KGHSH, CDR2 LQKENI. V shed 2 bases and J 0 bases; nucleotides not matched to a gene: 5. The CDR3 spans 17 residues. Here the CDR3 DNA reads TGTGCCAGCTCACCATTTACAGGGGGGTCAACTAATGAAAAACTGTTTTTT. Encoded protein: CASSPFTGGSTNEKLFF.

V is TRBV3-1 (or the pseudogene TRBV3-2) and J is TRBJ1-1; the D is unclear. Trimming took off 4 bases at V and 1 base at J, with 13 bases between the two ends. Germline CDR1 is LGHDT and CDR2 is YNNKEL (reference sequence). This CDR3 comprises 15 residues. The CDR3 DNA follows: TGTGCCAGCAGCCCTGAACGGCAGGAGAACACTGAAGCTTTCTTT. Its protein product is CASSPERQENTEAFF.

The chain employs TRBV28 and TRBJ1-5; D is unresolved. The V gene's germline CDR1 is MDHEN and CDR2 SYDVKM. The ends were cut back, 5 bases at V and 1 base at J, with 15 bases in the middle. This CDR3 spans 16 amino acids. Written as DNA, the CDR3 is TGTGCCAGCAGTCCCCCTATCGGGTCGAGCAATCAGCCCCAGCATTTT. Amino acids: CASSPPIGSSNQPQHF.

V usage is TRBV7-6 and J usage is TRBJ2-3, with D possibly being TRBD1 (6 bases). From germline, CDR1 is SGHVS and CDR2 FNYEAQ. V was trimmed by 5 bases and J by 1 base, leaving 13 bases between them. This CDR3 has 15 amino acids. Here the CDR3 DNA reads TGTGCCAGCAGCATCAGGACAGTTGGCACAGATACGCAGTATTTT. Amino acids: CASSIRTVGTDTQYF.

The J gene is TRBJ2-3, the V gene TRBV2; no reliable D call. CDR1 is SNHLY, CDR2 FYNNEI, per germline. V shed 7 bases and J shed 0 bases, with 11 bases lying between them. The CDR3 totals 14 residues. Here the CDR3 DNA reads TGTGCCAGCAAAGGCGGCCTTAGCACAGATACGCAGTATTTT. This sequence encodes CASKGGLSTDTQYF.